Reported below is one T cell receptor (beta chain). This record belongs to a study of shared clonotypes between healthy human individuals. V lost 2 bases to trimming and J lost 2 bases, with 10 bases between them. CDR3 length: 15 residues. CDR1 and CDR2 from the germline V gene are MNHNY and SVGAGI (reference sequence). The genomic DNA of each subset was split evenly across several immunoSEQ plates. PCR replicates performed on unsorted PBMC used approximately 320 ng DNA, around 28,000 T cell genomes. Only in-frame clones appear in the TCRdb table, and some are missing; sequencing was by immunoSEQ multiplex PCR. The table includes around 480,000 clones, about three quarters detected once.

The source material was PBMCs. This clonotype originated in a woman in her 40s in good health. Some clones in this sample may be carry-over from other donors' samples. V usage is TRBV6-6 and J usage is TRBJ1-5, with D perhaps matching TRBD1 (6 bases). Written as DNA, the CDR3 is TGTGCCAGCAGTTACGGCAGGGGAGGCAATCAGCCCCAGCATTTT. The encoded protein is CASSYGRGGNQPQHF.